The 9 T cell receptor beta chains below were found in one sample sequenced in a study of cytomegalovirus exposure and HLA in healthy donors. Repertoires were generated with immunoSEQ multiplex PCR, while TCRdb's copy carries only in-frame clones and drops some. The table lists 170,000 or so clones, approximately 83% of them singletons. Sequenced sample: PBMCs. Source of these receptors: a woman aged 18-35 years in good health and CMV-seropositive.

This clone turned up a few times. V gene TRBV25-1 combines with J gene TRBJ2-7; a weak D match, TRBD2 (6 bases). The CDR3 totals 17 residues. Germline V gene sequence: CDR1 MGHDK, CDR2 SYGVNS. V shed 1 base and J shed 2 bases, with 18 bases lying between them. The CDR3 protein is CASSESSKPPGAYEQYF. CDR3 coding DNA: TGTGCCAGCAGTGAATCATCCAAACCCCCGGGAGCCTACGAGCAGTACTTC.

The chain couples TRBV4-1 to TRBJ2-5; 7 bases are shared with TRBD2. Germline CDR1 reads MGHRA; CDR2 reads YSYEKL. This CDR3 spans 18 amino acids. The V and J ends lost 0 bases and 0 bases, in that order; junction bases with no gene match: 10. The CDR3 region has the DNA TGCGCCAGCAGCCAAGATTTGGTTGGGGGGGGACACCAAGAGACCCAGTACTTC. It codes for CASSQDLVGGGHQETQYF.

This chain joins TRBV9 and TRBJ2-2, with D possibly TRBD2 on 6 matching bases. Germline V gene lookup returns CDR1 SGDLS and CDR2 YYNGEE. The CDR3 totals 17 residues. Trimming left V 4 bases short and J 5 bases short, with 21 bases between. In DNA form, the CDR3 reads TGTGCCAGCAGCCCACGACTGGGCGGGGTGACGACCGGGGAGCTGTTTTTT. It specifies CASSPRLGGVTTGELFF.

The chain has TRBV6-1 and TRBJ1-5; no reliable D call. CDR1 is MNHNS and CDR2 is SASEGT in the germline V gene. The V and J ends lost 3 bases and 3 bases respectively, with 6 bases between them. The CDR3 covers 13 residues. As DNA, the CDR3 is TGTGCCAGCAGTGATCACACCAATCAGCCCCAGCATTTT. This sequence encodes CASSDHTNQPQHF.

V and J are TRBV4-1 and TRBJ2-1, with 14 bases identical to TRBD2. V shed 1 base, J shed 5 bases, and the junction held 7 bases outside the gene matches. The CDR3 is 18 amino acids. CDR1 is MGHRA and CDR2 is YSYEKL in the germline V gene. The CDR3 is CASSQVGLAGGDNNEQFF. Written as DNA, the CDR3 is TGCGCCAGCAGCCAAGTTGGACTAGCGGGGGGCGACAACAATGAGCAGTTCTTC.

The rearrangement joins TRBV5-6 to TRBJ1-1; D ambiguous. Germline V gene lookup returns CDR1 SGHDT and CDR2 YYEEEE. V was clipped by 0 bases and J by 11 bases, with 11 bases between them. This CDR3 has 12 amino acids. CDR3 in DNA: TGTGCCAGCAGCTTGGACATCTCGAGGGCTTTCTTT. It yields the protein CASSLDISRAFF.

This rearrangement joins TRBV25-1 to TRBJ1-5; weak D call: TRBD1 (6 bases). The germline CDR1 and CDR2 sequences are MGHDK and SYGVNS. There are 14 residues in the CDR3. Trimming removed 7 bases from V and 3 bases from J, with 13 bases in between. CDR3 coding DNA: TGTGCCAGCAAAGGGGGGGCTTCCAATCAGCCCCAGCATTTT. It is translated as CASKGGASNQPQHF.

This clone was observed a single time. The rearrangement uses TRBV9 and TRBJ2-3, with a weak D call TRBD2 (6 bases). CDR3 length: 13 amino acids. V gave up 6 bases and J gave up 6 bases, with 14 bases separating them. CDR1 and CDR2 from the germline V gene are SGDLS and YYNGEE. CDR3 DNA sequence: TGTGCCAGCAAGGGACTTATTGGGGATACGCAGTATTTT. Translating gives CASKGLIGDTQYF. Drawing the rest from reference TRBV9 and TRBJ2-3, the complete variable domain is DSGVTQTPKHLITATGQRVTLRCSPRSGDLSVYWYQQSLDQGLQFLIQYYNGEERAKGNILERFSAQQFPDLHSELNLSSLELGDSALYFCASKGLIGDTQYFGPGTRLTVL.

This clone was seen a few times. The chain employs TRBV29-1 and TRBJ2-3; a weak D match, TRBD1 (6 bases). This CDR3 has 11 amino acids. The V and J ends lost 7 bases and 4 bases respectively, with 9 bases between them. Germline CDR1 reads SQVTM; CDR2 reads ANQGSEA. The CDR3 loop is CSANRADTQYF. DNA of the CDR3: TGCAGCGCCAACAGGGCAGATACGCAGTATTTT.